Listed here are 21 T cell receptor beta chains from one sample, sequenced in a study of OX40 agonist ivuxolimab in advanced cancers. Produced via immunoSEQ multiplex PCR; TCRdb's table is partial and in-frame only. The repertoire consists of under 60,000 clones, with roughly 90% occurring once and the leading ten covering around 5%. The source was CD4+ or CD8+ T cells sorted from blood, collected in a trial of the OX40 agonist ivuxolimab. Receptor source: an adult with an advanced solid tumor such as melanoma, head and neck, liver or kidney cancer.

The rearrangement joins TRBV21-1 to TRBJ1-1; the tabulated D call, TRBD1, remains unverified against the DNA. TRBV21-1 is termed a pseudogene. The CDR3 is 16 amino acids. The CDR3 DNA reads TGTGCCGCCTGCCCCAAGAAGGACAGGGGGGCGGCTGAAGCTTTCTTT. Translating it yields CAACPKKDRGAAEAFF.

The V gene is TRBV6-1, the J gene TRBJ1-3; D ambiguous. The CDR3 covers 15 residues. CDR1 and CDR2 (germline): MNHNS, SASEGT. With 1 base removed from V and 0 bases from J, the gap between germline ends came to 7 bases. The DNA for the CDR3 is TGTGCCAGCAGTGAAGGGCGAAGCTCTGGAAACACCATATATTTT. Its protein is CASSEGRSSGNTIYF.

J is TRBJ1-3 and V is TRBV5-8, with 7 nucleotides matching TRBD1. Germline-derived CDR1 and CDR2 are SGHTS and YDEGEE. The CDR3 is 16 amino acids. Losses at the gene ends were 0 bases for V and 4 bases for J; bases not matched to a gene: 7. CDR3: CASSLETGAGGNTIYF. CDR3 nucleotide sequence: TGTGCCAGCAGCTTGGAAACAGGGGCTGGAGGAAACACCATATATTTT.

The chain links TRBV11-2 to TRBJ1-6; perhaps TRBD1 as D (6 bases). The ends were cut back, 2 bases at V and 10 bases at J, with 9 bases in the middle. This CDR3 comprises 13 residues. In germline, CDR1 is SGHAT, CDR2 FQNNGV. The CDR3 is CASSLTGNSPLHF. CDR3 coding DNA: TGTGCCAGCAGCTTAACAGGGAACTCACCCCTCCACTTT.

The rearrangement links TRBV29-1 to TRBJ1-1; D not resolved. Germline assignment: CDR1 SQVTM and CDR2 ANQGSEA. Trimming pared 7 bases from V and 5 bases from J, leaving 11 bases between. This CDR3 comprises 11 residues. In DNA form, the CDR3 reads TGCAGCGCGACCTTGGGGACTGAAGCTTTCTTT. Its protein product is CSATLGTEAFF.

CDR3 residues: CASSRTGTGYEQYF. The DNA for the CDR3 is TGTGCCAGCAGTCGGACAGGGACGGGCTACGAGCAGTACTTC. The chain couples TRBV6-1 to TRBJ2-7; 8 nucleotides line up with TRBD1. Germline CDR1 reads MNHNS; CDR2 reads SASEGT. V lost 5 bases to trimming and J lost 3 bases; unmatched junction nucleotides: 6. CDR3 length: 14 residues.

This chain uses TRBV27 with TRBJ1-5, with 8 bases matching TRBD1. V was pared by 7 bases and J by 5 bases, with 4 bases of the junction left unmatched. The CDR3 has 13 residues. The germline V gene encodes CDR1 MNHEY and CDR2 SMNVEV (reference sequence). The CDR3 nucleotides are TGTGCCAGCACTTTGACAGGGGATCAGCCCCAGCATTTT. Residues: CASTLTGDQPQHF.

V and J are TRBV2 and TRBJ2-1, with 11 positions matching TRBD2. The CDR3 is made up of 15 amino acids. The V gene end was trimmed by 6 bases and the J gene end by 3 bases; junction bases not matched to a gene: 4. Germline CDR1 is SNHLY and CDR2 is FYNNEI. The CDR3 sequence is CASRDSGGGYNEQFF. The CDR3 DNA follows: TGTGCCAGCAGGGATAGCGGGGGGGGCTACAATGAGCAGTTCTTC. The whole variable domain, filled in from reference TRBV2 and TRBJ2-1, reads EPEVTQTPSHQVTQMGQEVILRCVPISNHLYFYWYRQILGQKVEFLVSFYNNEISEKSEIFDDQFSVERPDGSNFTLKIRSTKLEDSAMYFCASRDSGGGYNEQFFGPGTRLTVL.

V and J are TRBV30 and TRBJ2-1, with 9 bases lining up with TRBD1. The CDR3 runs to 16 residues. CDR1 GTSNPN and CDR2 SVGIG come from the germline V gene (reference sequence). V shed 4 bases and J 7 bases; nucleotides not matched to a gene: 14. The DNA for the CDR3 is TGTGCCTGGACTGCACAGGGGGCGGGGAGGACAAATGAGCAGTTCTTC. Protein: CAWTAQGAGRTNEQFF. The variable domain in full, completed from reference TRBV30 and TRBJ2-1, reads SQTIHQWPATLVQPVGSPLSLECTVEGTSNPNLYWYRQAAGRGLQLLFYSVGIGQISSEVPQNLSASRPQDRQFILSSKKLLLSDSGFYLCAWTAQGAGRTNEQFFGPGTRLTVL.

The rearrangement uses TRBV5-4 and TRBJ2-1; D may correspond to TRBD1 or TRBD2 (6 bases each). The V and J ends lost 7 bases and 4 bases respectively, with 15 bases between them. Germline V gives CDR1 SGHNT, CDR2 YYREEE (reference sequence). The CDR3 totals 14 residues. The CDR3 DNA reads TGTGCCAGCCAGCTCGGAGGGGGGTACAATGAGCAGTTCTTC. This translates into CASQLGGGYNEQFF.

This chain joins TRBV5-1 and TRBJ2-3; D is ambiguous. The CDR3 is made up of 15 amino acids. Germline V lookup: CDR1 SGHRS, CDR2 YFSETQ. The ends were cut back, 5 bases at V and 1 base at J, with 14 bases in the middle. The DNA for the CDR3 is TGCGCCAGCAGTCCTGACACCACTGGCACAGATACGCAGTATTTT. Translated: CASSPDTTGTDTQYF. The variable domain in full, completed from reference TRBV5-1 and TRBJ2-3, reads KAGVTQTPRYLIKTRGQQVTLSCSPISGHRSVSWYQQTPGQGLQFLFEYFSETQRNKGNFPGRFSGRQFSNSRSEMNVSTLELGDSALYLCASSPDTTGTDTQYFGPGTRLTVL.

V usage is TRBV7-8 and J usage is TRBJ2-1; 11 bases agree with TRBD1. J gave up 9 bases and V 2 bases, and 12 bases lay outside the gene matches. Germline-derived CDR1 and CDR2 are SGHVS and FQNEAQ. This CDR3 spans 17 amino acids. CDR3 residues: CASSLRGQGGRGSEQFF. CDR3 in DNA: TGTGCCAGCAGCTTAAGGGGACAGGGGGGAAGGGGGAGTGAGCAGTTCTTC.

The chain has TRBV28 and TRBJ2-5, with D tentatively TRBD2 (6 bases). The J call may be wrong; the DNA end is better matched by TRBJ2-7. CDR1 and CDR2 from the germline V gene are MDHEN and SYDVKM. The CDR3 runs 14 residues. The chain's CDR3 is CASRGGDRSYEQYF. The CDR3, as DNA: TGTGCCAGCAGGGGAGGCGACAGATCCTACGAGCAGTACTTC.

The gene calls are TRBV9 and TRBJ2-5; no clear D gene. Trimming left V 3 bases short and J 5 bases short, with 11 bases between. The V gene's germline CDR1 is SGDLS and CDR2 YYNGEE. The CDR3 covers 13 residues. The CDR3 nucleotides read TGTGCCAGCAGCGCTAGACCCCCCGAGACCCAGTACTTC. It encodes CASSARPPETQYF.

This rearrangement joins TRBV6-5 to TRBJ2-1, with D maybe TRBD2 (6 bases). V was trimmed by 2 bases and J by 7 bases, leaving 15 bases between them. The CDR3 is 15 residues long. Germline CDR1 reads MNHEY; CDR2 reads SVGAGI. In DNA form, the CDR3 reads TGTGCCAGCAGTTACCCTGCGCGGGGTTCGAATGAGCAGTTCTTC. It yields the protein CASSYPARGSNEQFF.

V and J are TRBV6-5 and TRBJ1-5, with 8 bases aligning to TRBD1. This CDR3 is 14 amino acids long. The trim removed 6 bases at V and 7 bases at J, leaving 8 bases unmatched. The germline V gene encodes CDR1 MNHEY and CDR2 SVGAGI. CDR3 loop: CASRPGQGRQPQHF. The CDR3 DNA reads as TGTGCCAGCAGACCTGGACAGGGCCGGCAGCCCCAGCATTTT.

The rearrangement joins TRBV9 to TRBJ1-2, with 10 positions matching TRBD1. Germline V gives CDR1 SGDLS, CDR2 YYNGEE. The V gene end was trimmed by 0 bases and the J gene end by 1 base; junction bases not matched to a gene: 0. The CDR3 runs 15 residues. The CDR3 DNA follows: TGTGCCAGCAGCGTAGGGACAGGGGGTAACTATGGCTACACCTTC. As protein: CASSVGTGGNYGYTF.

CDR3 coding DNA: TGCGCCAGCAGCTTGTTTGCGACAGGGGCCTACAATGAGCAGTTCTTC. It specifies CASSLFATGAYNEQFF. The chain recombines TRBV5-1 with TRBJ2-1; 8 bases align to TRBD1. This CDR3 is built from 16 residues. Losses at the gene ends were 1 base for V and 2 bases for J; bases not matched to a gene: 5. CDR1 and CDR2 (germline): SGHRS, YFSETQ.

The V gene is TRBV18, the J gene TRBJ2-1, with 8 bases lining up with TRBD1. Germline assignment: CDR1 KGHSH and CDR2 LQKENI. The CDR3 is 15 amino acids. With V trimmed by 6 bases and J by 8 bases, 12 bases remained unmatched. Written as DNA, the CDR3 is TGTGCCAGCTCCCCCGGACAGGGAGGTGGTGATGAGCAGTTCTTC. This codes for CASSPGQGGGDEQFF.

The rearrangement links TRBV7-9 to TRBJ2-5; D possibly corresponds to TRBD2 (6 bases). Germline assignment: CDR1 SEHNR and CDR2 FQNEAQ (reference sequence). The CDR3 sequence is 15 residues long. V was shortened by 7 bases and J by 5 bases, with 20 bases between the two germline ends. CDR3 sequence: CASTILGAGRETQYF. The DNA for the CDR3 is TGTGCCAGCACCATCCTCGGGGCGGGGAGGGAGACCCAGTACTTC.

The chain links TRBV18 to TRBJ1-3; no clear D gene. V was trimmed by 1 base and J by 5 bases, leaving 12 bases between them. The CDR3 consists of 15 residues. The V gene's germline CDR1 is KGHSH and CDR2 LQKENI. The CDR3 reads CASSPREEGRNTIYF. CDR3 bases: TGTGCCAGCTCACCACGAGAAGAGGGTCGAAACACCATATATTTT.